This TCR beta chain was sequenced for a study of T cell responses to AZD1222 COVID-19 vaccine. Study results and caveats: It was only a handful of AZD1222 recipients who were seropositive at baseline. After the peak T cell response, and only then, were repertoires sampled. It should be noted that donors were predominantly white British and more often female, and clonal diversity was possibly underestimated.

To note about this clone: Its antigen is still unknown.

Germline V CDR1 and CDR2: SEHNR, FQNEAQ (reference sequence). The CDR3 extends over 15 amino acids. Trimming pared 5 bases from V and 0 bases from J, leaving 8 bases between. Data came from immunoSEQ multiplex PCR; TCRdb stores just in-frame clones and leaves some out. Here the sample spans about 100,000 clones, 70% to 90% being singletons. The specimen comprised peripheral blood, sampled on day 0 of AZD1222 vaccination. The receptor was isolated from an adult in good health. J is TRBJ1-6 and V is TRBV7-9; D gene uncertain. CDR3 in amino acids: CASSTTDSYNSPLHF. CDR3 nucleotides: TGTGCCAGCAGCACCACTGACTCCTATAATTCACCCCTCCACTTT. Using reference TRBV7-9 and TRBJ1-6 for the parts outside the CDR3, the full variable domain is DTGVSQNPRHKITKRGQNVTFRCDPISEHNRLYWYRQTLGQGPEFLTYFQNEAQLEKSRLLSDRFSAERPKGSFSTLEIQRTEQGDSAMYLCASSTTDSYNSPLHFGNGTRLTVT.